These 13 T cell receptor beta chains share one sample of origin, sequenced in a study of Graves' ophthalmopathy and Graves' hyperthyroidism. The sequenced template was RNA, covering the TCR beta CDR3 region. An initial RT-PCR round employing HTBI primers preceded a second-round multiplex PCR. TCRdb re-derived calls from the multiplex PCR reads in MiXCR, one entry per CDR3 protein. The sample includes fewer than 250,000 distinct CDR3 sequences, 25% to 35% of them seen just once. The sequenced material came from peripheral blood. The receptors shown here come from a man aged 50-60 years with Graves' ophthalmopathy.

Ten or more counts support this clonotype. This chain connects TRBV6-1 to TRBJ1-1; D might be TRBD1 (6 bases). The germline V gene has CDR1 MNHNS and CDR2 SASEGT. This CDR3 is built from 13 residues. Trimming stripped 3 bases from V and 7 bases from J, with 12 bases between. CDR3 in amino acids: CASSDPGHYEAFF. CDR3 in DNA: TGTGCCAGCAGTGACCCGGGACACTATGAAGCTTTCTTT.

For the CDR3, the DNA is TGTGCCAGCAGTTTAGTATCCGGGGTTAATCAGCCCCAGCATTTT. Protein sequence: CASSLVSGVNQPQHF. The chain carries TRBV12-3 or TRBV12-4 and TRBJ1-5; no clear D gene. This CDR3 contains 15 residues. Trimming took off 1 base at V and 4 bases at J, with 11 bases between the two ends.

Comments on this clonotype: One junction end disagrees with the germline gene, perhaps due to a read error. The chain carries TRBV12-3 or TRBV12-4 and TRBJ2-7, with 8 positions matching TRBD1. This CDR3 region has 14 residues. The CDR3 here is CASSPSQGAAEQYF. In DNA form, the CDR3 reads TGCGCCAGCAGCCCGTCTCAGGGGGCAGCCGAGCAGTACTTC.

This clonotype has at least ten counts. The V call is TRBV28, the J call TRBJ2-6; a possible D gene is TRBD2 (5 bases). Looked up from germline, CDR1 is MDHEN and CDR2 is SYDVKM. CDR3 length equals 15 residues. V lost 2 bases and J lost 2, with 7 bases in between. Here the CDR3 reads CASSLLGAGANVLTF. CDR3 in DNA: TGTGCCAGCAGTTTACTCGGGGCTGGGGCCAACGTCCTGACTTTC.

V is TRBV12-3 or TRBV12-4 and J is TRBJ1-1, with 10 nucleotides matching TRBD1. This CDR3 comprises 14 residues. V dropped 4 bases and J dropped 5; count of bases not matched to a gene: 4. The CDR3 DNA reads as TGTGCCAGCAGTTCGACAGGGGGCGCGACTGAAGCTTTCTTT. Encoded protein: CASSSTGGATEAFF.

The V call is TRBV20-1, the J call TRBJ2-5; tentative D call: TRBD2 (6 bases). CDR1 is DFQATT and CDR2 is SNEGSKA in the germline V gene (reference sequence). Trimming removed 5 bases at V and 1 base at J, with 17 bases between. The CDR3 consists of 15 residues. In DNA, the CDR3 is TGCAGTGCTGGGTCCGGGACTCACATCCAAGAGACCCAGTACTTC. This translates into CSAGSGTHIQETQYF.

The table lists this clonotype with many counts. The V and J genes are TRBV11-3 and TRBJ2-5; D remains unclear. Trimming removed 0 bases from V and 8 bases from J, with 13 bases in between. Germline V gene lookup returns CDR1 SGHNT and CDR2 YENEEA. The CDR3 loop spans 14 amino acids. The CDR3 DNA reads as TGTGCCAGCAGCTTAGAAGAGGAATCTATTACCCAGTACTTC. Translated, it gives CASSLEEESITQYF.

The chain is built from TRBV28 and TRBJ1-6; perhaps TRBD1 as D (5 bases). V lost 6 bases, J lost 13 bases, and 13 bases lay in between. Germline loops: CDR1 MDHEN, CDR2 SYDVKM. The CDR3 length is 12 residues. The CDR3 reads CASSWGNNPLHF. CDR3 nucleotides: TGTGCCAGCAGCTGGGGGAATAACCCCCTCCACTTT. Full variable domain (missing parts from reference TRBV28 and TRBJ1-6): DVKVTQSSRYLVKRTGEKVFLECVQDMDHENMFWYRQDPGLGLRLIYFSYDVKMKEKGDIPEGYSVSREKKERFSLILESASTNQTSMYLCASSWGNNPLHFGNGTRLTVT.

This clonotype has ten or more counts. The V gene is TRBV6-5, the J gene TRBJ1-2; the match to TRBD1 covers 8 bases. CDR3 length equals 14 residues. Germline CDR1 is MNHEY and CDR2 is SVGAGI. V lost 0 bases, J lost 7 bases, and 4 bases stayed unmatched. CDR3 residues: CASSYSDRAGGYTF. CDR3 in DNA: TGTGCCAGCAGTTACTCGGACAGGGCGGGTGGCTACACCTTC.

The V gene is TRBV6-1, the J gene TRBJ1-2; tentative D call: TRBD1 (5 bases). The germline gives CDR1 MNHNS, CDR2 SASEGT. The V gene lost 10 bases and the J gene lost 0 bases, with 12 bases spanning the gap. This CDR3 comprises 13 residues. The CDR3 bases are TGTGCCACCGACAGACGAGCTAACTATGGCTACACCTTC. Translation: CATDRRANYGYTF.

This clonotype was recorded at least ten times. The chain carries TRBV5-1 and TRBJ2-6; the D is unclear. Trimming took off 1 base at V and 5 bases at J, with 13 bases between the two ends. The CDR3 covers 16 residues. The germline V gene has CDR1 SGHRS and CDR2 YFSETQ. The DNA of the CDR3 is TGCGCCAGCAGCTTGTCAGGCGTGGGTCGGGCCAACGTCCTGACTTTC. This sequence encodes CASSLSGVGRANVLTF. The entire variable domain, with the rest obtained from reference TRBV5-1 and TRBJ2-6, is as follows: KAGVTQTPRYLIKTRGQQVTLSCSPISGHRSVSWYQQTPGQGLQFLFEYFSETQRNKGNFPGRFSGRQFSNSRSEMNVSTLELGDSALYLCASSLSGVGRANVLTFGAGSRLTVL.

In DNA, the CDR3 is TGTGCCAGCAATGGTTGGGGGAGTCACGCCTCCTACGAGCAGTACTTC. This translates into CASNGWGSHASYEQYF. The V gene is TRBV28, the J gene TRBJ2-7, with D possibly called TRBD1 or TRBD2 (5 bases each). CDR3 length: 16 amino acids. V was cut by 7 bases and J by 0 bases, with 19 bases left in between. The V gene's germline CDR1 is MDHEN and CDR2 SYDVKM.

This clonotype has a count of ten or more. V and J are TRBV5-1 and TRBJ2-7; D is perhaps TRBD2 (7 bases). The CDR3 runs to 14 residues. V lost 4 bases and J 3 bases, leaving 14 bases between the germline ends. Per the germline V gene, CDR1 is SGHRS and CDR2 is YFSETQ. The CDR3 DNA reads TGCGCCAGCAGCGGCGGGGGCTTAAACTACGAGCAGTACTTC. It is translated as CASSGGGLNYEQYF.